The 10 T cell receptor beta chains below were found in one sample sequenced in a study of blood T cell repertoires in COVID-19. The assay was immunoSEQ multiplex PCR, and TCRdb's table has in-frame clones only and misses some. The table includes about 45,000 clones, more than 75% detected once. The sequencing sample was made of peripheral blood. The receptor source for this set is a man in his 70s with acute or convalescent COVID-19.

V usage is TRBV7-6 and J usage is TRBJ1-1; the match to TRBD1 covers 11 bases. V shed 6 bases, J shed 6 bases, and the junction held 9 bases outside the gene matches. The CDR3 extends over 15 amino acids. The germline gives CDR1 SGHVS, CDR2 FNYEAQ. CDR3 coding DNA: TGTGCCAGCAGAAAGTCCGGGACAGGGGGTTCTGAAGCTTTCTTT. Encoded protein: CASRKSGTGGSEAFF.

In DNA, the CDR3 is TGTGCCAGTAGGCCACCGGGACAGGGCTATGGCTACACCTTC. Its translation is CASRPPGQGYGYTF. This chain uses TRBV19 with TRBJ1-2; 9 nucleotides agree with TRBD1. Germline V gene sequence: CDR1 LNHDA, CDR2 SQIVND (reference sequence). Trimming at V came to 6 bases and at J to 4 bases, leaving 6 bases not matched to a gene. The CDR3 spans 14 residues.

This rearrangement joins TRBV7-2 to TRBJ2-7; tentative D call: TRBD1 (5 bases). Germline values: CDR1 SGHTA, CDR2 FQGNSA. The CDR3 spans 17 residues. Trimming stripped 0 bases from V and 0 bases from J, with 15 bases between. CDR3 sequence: CASSLANPRADSYEQYF. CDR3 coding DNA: TGTGCCAGCAGCTTAGCAAACCCCAGGGCCGACTCCTACGAGCAGTACTTC. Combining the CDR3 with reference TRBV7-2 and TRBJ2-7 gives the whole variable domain GAGVSQSPSNKVTEKGKDVELRCDPISGHTALYWYRQSLGQGLEFLIYFQGNSAPDKSGLPSDRFSAERTGGSVSTLTIQRTQQEDSAVYLCASSLANPRADSYEQYFGPGTRLTVT.

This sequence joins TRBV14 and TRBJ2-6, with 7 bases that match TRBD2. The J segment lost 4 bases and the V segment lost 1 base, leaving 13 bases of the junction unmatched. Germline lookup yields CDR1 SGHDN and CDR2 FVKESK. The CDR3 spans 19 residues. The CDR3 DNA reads TGTGCCAGCAGCCAAGTCATCCCGGCGGGAGCCGCCGGGGCCAACGTCCTGACTTTC. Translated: CASSQVIPAGAAGANVLTF.

CDR3 DNA: TGTGCCAGCAGCCAAACGTCAGGGGCGGGTAGTAATTCACCCCTCCACTTT. Translation gives CASSQTSGAGSNSPLHF. The V gene is TRBV3-1 (or the pseudogene TRBV3-2), the J gene TRBJ1-6; tentatively, D is TRBD1 (6 bases). Per germline, CDR1 LGHDT and CDR2 YNNKEL (reference sequence). The CDR3 loop spans 17 amino acids. Trimming took 2 bases from V and 6 from J, leaving 17 bases between them.

In DNA, the CDR3 is TGTGCCAGTAGTATAGGGCTAGCGGGGGGGCTAGAGACCCAGTACTTC. Translated, it gives CASSIGLAGGLETQYF. The chain carries TRBV19 and TRBJ2-5, with 12 bases fitting TRBD2. The germline gives CDR1 LNHDA, CDR2 SQIVND (reference sequence). V lost 1 base to trimming and J lost 4 bases; unmatched junction nucleotides: 4. CDR3 size: 16 residues.

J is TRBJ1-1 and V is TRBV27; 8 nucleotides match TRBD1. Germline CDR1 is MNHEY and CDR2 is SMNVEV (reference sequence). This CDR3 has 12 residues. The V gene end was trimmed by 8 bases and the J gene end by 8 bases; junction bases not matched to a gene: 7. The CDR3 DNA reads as TGTGCCAGCGGAAACAGGGGGGCGGAAGCTTTCTTT. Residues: CASGNRGAEAFF.

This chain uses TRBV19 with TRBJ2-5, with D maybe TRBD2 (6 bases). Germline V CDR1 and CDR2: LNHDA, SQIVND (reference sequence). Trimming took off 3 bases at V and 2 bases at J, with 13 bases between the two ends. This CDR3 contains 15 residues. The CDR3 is CASSIEAGWQETQYF. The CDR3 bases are TGTGCCAGTAGTATTGAGGCGGGGTGGCAAGAGACCCAGTACTTC.

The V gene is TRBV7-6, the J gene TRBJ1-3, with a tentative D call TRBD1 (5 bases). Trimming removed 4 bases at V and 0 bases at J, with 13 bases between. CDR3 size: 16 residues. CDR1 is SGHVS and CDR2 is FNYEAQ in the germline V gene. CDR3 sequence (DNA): TGTGCCAGCAGCTCCCCCTTGACAGACTCTGGAAACACCATATATTTT. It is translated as CASSSPLTDSGNTIYF.

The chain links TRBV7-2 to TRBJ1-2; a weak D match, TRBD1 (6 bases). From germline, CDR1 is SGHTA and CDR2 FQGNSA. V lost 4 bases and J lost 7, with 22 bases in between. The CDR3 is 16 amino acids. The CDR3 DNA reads TGTGCCAGCAGCTCCGAATCACGGGGCAGGGGAAGTGGCTACACCTTC. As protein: CASSSESRGRGSGYTF. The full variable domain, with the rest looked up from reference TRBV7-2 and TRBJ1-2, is GAGVSQSPSNKVTEKGKDVELRCDPISGHTALYWYRQSLGQGLEFLIYFQGNSAPDKSGLPSDRFSAERTGGSVSTLTIQRTQQEDSAVYLCASSSESRGRGSGYTFGSGTRLTVV.